Described below is a single T cell receptor beta chain sequence and its context. The V gene lost 1 base and the J gene lost 1 base, with 7 bases spanning the gap. The CDR3 consists of 13 residues. CDR1 and CDR2 (germline): GTSNPN, SVGIG (reference sequence). This record comes from a study of blood T cell repertoires in COVID-19. Data came from immunoSEQ multiplex PCR; TCRdb stores just in-frame clones and leaves some out. The data contain some 270,000 clones, around 93% of them singletons. Participants spanned ages roughly 18 to 95 years and resided in about 25 US areas. Cohort assignment relied on participant-reported clinical history. A COVID-19 case had been met by exposed participants during the 2 weeks before study entry.

V is TRBV30 and J is TRBJ1-2; no definite D call. The sample consisted of PBMCs or T cells enriched from blood (not recorded which). The sequence derives from a man aged 35 to 55 who had been exposed to COVID-19. CDR3 amino acids: CAWSAGSNYGYTF. CDR3 nucleotides: TGTGCCTGGAGTGCAGGTAGTAACTATGGCTACACCTTC. Together with reference TRBV30 and TRBJ1-2, the CDR3 gives the full variable domain: SQTIHQWPATLVQPVGSPLSLECTVEGTSNPNLYWYRQAAGRGLQLLFYSVGIGQISSEVPQNLSASRPQDRQFILSSKKLLLSDSGFYLCAWSAGSNYGYTFGSGTRLTVV.